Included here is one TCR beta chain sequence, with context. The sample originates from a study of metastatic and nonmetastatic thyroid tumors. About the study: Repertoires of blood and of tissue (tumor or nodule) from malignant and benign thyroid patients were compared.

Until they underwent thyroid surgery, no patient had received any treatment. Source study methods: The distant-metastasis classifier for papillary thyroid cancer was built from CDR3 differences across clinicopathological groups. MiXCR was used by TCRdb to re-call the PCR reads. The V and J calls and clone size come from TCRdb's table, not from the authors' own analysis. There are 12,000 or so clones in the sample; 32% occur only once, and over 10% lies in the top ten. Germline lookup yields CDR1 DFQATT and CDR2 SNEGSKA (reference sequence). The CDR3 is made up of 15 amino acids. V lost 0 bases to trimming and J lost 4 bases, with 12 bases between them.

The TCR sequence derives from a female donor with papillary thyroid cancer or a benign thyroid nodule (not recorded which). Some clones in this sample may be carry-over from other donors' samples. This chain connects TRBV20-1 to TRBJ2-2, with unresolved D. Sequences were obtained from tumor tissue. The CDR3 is CSARDDWRITGELFF. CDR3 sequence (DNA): TGCAGTGCTAGAGATGACTGGAGAATCACCGGGGAGCTGTTTTTT.